This T cell receptor beta chain was sequenced during a study of blood T cell repertoires in COVID-19. The overall study: COVID-19 samples from acute and convalescent phases originated in the United States, Italy and Spain. PBMCs, B-cell-depleted T cells, or T cells provided the cDNA or gDNA that made up the material.

Germline-derived CDR1 and CDR2 are SEHNR and FQNEAQ (reference sequence). V shed 1 base, J shed 5 bases, and the junction held 1 base outside the gene matches. The CDR3 spans 14 residues. Authors' analysis steps: Reference gene primer amplification gave estimated nucleated cell counts. Profiling relied on immunoSEQ multiplex PCR, and the TCRdb table lists in-frame clones only, not all of them. The V and J calls and the clone size are those of that table, but D and trimming were determined from the DNA. The sample lists roughly 80,000 clones, approximately 80% occurring once. Sample: peripheral blood. The chain combines TRBV7-9 with TRBJ2-3; TRBD1 aligns across 9 bases. The source of this sequence is a woman aged 60 to 75 with acute or convalescent COVID-19. The CDR3 DNA follows: TGTGCCAGCAGCTTAGGGACAGGGGAAGATACGCAGTATTTT. Its protein product is CASSLGTGEDTQYF.